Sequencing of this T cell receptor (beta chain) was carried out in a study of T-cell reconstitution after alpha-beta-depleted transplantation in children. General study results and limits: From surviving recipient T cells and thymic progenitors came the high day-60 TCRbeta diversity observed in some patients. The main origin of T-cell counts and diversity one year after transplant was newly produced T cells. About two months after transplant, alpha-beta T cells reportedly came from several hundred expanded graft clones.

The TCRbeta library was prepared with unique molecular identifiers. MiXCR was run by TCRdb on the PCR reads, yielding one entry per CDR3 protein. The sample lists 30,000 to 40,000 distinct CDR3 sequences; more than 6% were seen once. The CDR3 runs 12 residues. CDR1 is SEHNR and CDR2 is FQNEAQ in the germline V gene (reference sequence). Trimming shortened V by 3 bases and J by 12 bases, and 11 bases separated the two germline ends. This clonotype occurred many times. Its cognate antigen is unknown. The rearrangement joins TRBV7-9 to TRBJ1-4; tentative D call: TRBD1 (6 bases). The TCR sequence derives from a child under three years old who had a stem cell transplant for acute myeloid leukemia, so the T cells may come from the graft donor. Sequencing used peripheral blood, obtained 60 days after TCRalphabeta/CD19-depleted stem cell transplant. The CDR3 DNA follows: TGTGCCAGCAGCTTTGAAGGGGGGGAACTGTTTTTT. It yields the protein CASSFEGGELFF.